This TCR beta chain was profiled in a study of early T cells in non-severe SARS-CoV-2 infection. V dropped 3 bases and J dropped 6 bases, with 8 bases sitting between them. CDR3 length: 11 amino acids. CDR1 is SQVTM and CDR2 is ANQGSEA in the germline V gene. A single record per CDR3 protein comes from TCRdb applying MiXCR to the 5' RACE reads. The sample records approximately 33,000 distinct CDR3 sequences, just under 4% being singletons. This TCR derives from an adult who was a healthcare worker with PCR-confirmed SARS-CoV-2 infection or an uninfected control (not recorded which). The chain employs TRBV29-1 and TRBJ1-2; possible D gene TRBD1, 6 bases. Sequencing was carried out using whole blood. CDR3 sequence: CSVEGADGYTF. The CDR3 nucleotides read TGCAGCGTTGAGGGGGCAGATGGCTACACCTTC. The full variable domain, its missing parts supplied by reference TRBV29-1 and TRBJ1-2, is SAVISQKPSRDICQRGTSLTIQCQVDSQVTMMFWYRQQPGQSLTLIATANQGSEATYESGFVIDKFPISRPNLTFSTLTVSNMSPEDSSIYLCSVEGADGYTFGSGTRLTVV.